Each of the 10 T cell receptor beta chains below was sequenced from the same sample in a study of T cells in Graves' hyperthyroidism and ophthalmopathy. RNA transcripts served as the template for amplifying TCR beta CDR3 regions. HTBI primers were the set used in a first-round RT-PCR of the TCR CDR3. TCRdb redid the calling of the multiplex PCR reads with MiXCR, one entry per CDR3 protein. The sample lists hundreds of thousands of distinct CDR3 sequences, roughly 14% occurring once. Input material: blood. Source of these receptors: a woman aged 18-29 years with Graves' hyperthyroidism.

This clonotype has a handful of counts. The rearrangement joins TRBV9 to TRBJ2-1, with 9 bases fitting TRBD2. CDR1 is SGDLS, CDR2 YYNGEE, per germline. The CDR3 is 15 amino acids. V shed 3 bases and J 2 bases; nucleotides not matched to a gene: 3. CDR3 residues: CASSALAGPYNEQFF. Here the CDR3 DNA reads TGTGCCAGCAGCGCCCTAGCGGGACCCTACAATGAGCAGTTCTTC.

This clonotype was seen more than once but under ten times. The V call is TRBV10-3, the J call TRBJ2-1; D gene uncertain. This CDR3 has 14 residues. Per the germline V gene, CDR1 is ENHRY and CDR2 is SYGVKD. V gave up 2 bases and J gave up 3 bases, with 8 bases separating them. CDR3 amino acids: CAISEQESYNEQFF. The CDR3 DNA sequence: TGTGCCATCAGTGAGCAGGAAAGCTACAATGAGCAGTTCTTC.

This clonotype was seen only a few times. The chain links TRBV19 to TRBJ2-3, with 7 nucleotides matching TRBD1. V gave up 5 bases and J gave up 4 bases; unmatched junction bases: 6. CDR3 size: 14 residues. From germline, CDR1 is LNHDA and CDR2 SQIVND (reference sequence). CDR3 protein: CASSVTGVADTQYF. CDR3 nucleotide sequence: TGTGCCAGTAGTGTTACAGGGGTTGCAGATACGCAGTATTTT.

This clonotype was recorded many times. This chain uses TRBV5-6 with TRBJ1-5, with D possibly matching TRBD1 (5 bases). Trimming removed 8 bases at V and 1 base at J, with 16 bases between. This CDR3 contains 15 residues. The germline V gene has CDR1 SGHDT and CDR2 YYEEEE. CDR3 nucleotide sequence: TGTGCCAGTCCCCCCCCACGGGACAGCAATCAGCCCCAGCATTTT. Translated, it gives CASPPPRDSNQPQHF.

This clonotype was recorded at least ten times. This chain connects TRBV2 to TRBJ2-1, with D maybe TRBD1 (5 bases). The V end was cut by 5 bases, the J end by 2 bases, with 10 bases between. The CDR3 spans 14 residues. Germline values: CDR1 SNHLY, CDR2 FYNNEI. In DNA, the CDR3 is TGTGCCAGCAGTATACAGGTCACCTACAATGAGCAGTTCTTC. Amino acid sequence: CASSIQVTYNEQFF.

This clonotype was recorded at least ten times. V is TRBV27 and J is TRBJ1-2, with 8 bases aligning to TRBD1. The CDR3 runs 13 residues. Germline values: CDR1 MNHEY, CDR2 SMNVEV (reference sequence). V lost 3 bases and J lost 6; bases outside the gene matches: 3. The CDR3 bases are TGTGCCAGCAGTTTCAGGGGGCTCGATGGCTACACCTTC. This sequence encodes CASSFRGLDGYTF.

This clonotype was detected only a few times. This chain uses TRBV20-1 with TRBJ2-1, with D tentatively TRBD1 or TRBD2 (6 bases each). The germline CDR1 and CDR2 sequences are DFQATT and SNEGSKA (reference sequence). The CDR3 is 15 residues long. Trimming left V 1 base short and J 0 bases short, with 10 bases between. The CDR3 DNA follows: TGCAGTGCTAGAGTAGGGGGGAGCTCCTACAATGAGCAGTTCTTC. This codes for CSARVGGSSYNEQFF.

This clonotype was detected a few times. The chain is built from TRBV2 and TRBJ2-7; possible D gene TRBD2, 7 bases. The ends were cut back, 6 bases at V and 5 bases at J, with 23 bases in the middle. Germline V lookup: CDR1 SNHLY, CDR2 FYNNEI. The length of the CDR3 is 16 residues. The CDR3 sequence is CASRLKGGEGPHEQYF. The CDR3 DNA reads as TGTGCCAGCAGACTCAAGGGGGGGGAGGGGCCCCACGAGCAGTACTTC.

This clonotype was seen repeatedly, ten times or more. The V call is TRBV5-1, the J call TRBJ2-7; D may match TRBD1 or TRBD2 (6 bases each). V gave up 0 bases and J gave up 2 bases, with 12 bases separating them. This CDR3 contains 15 residues. CDR1 and CDR2 from the germline V gene are SGHRS and YFSETQ. The CDR3 loop is CASSLVGGGPYEQYF. The DNA of the CDR3 is TGCGCCAGCAGCTTGGTCGGGGGCGGACCCTACGAGCAGTACTTC.

The chain combines TRBV5-4 with TRBJ2-7, with 10 nucleotides matching TRBD1. The ends lost 5 bases at V and 5 bases at J; junction bases unmatched: 7. Per germline, CDR1 SGHNT and CDR2 YYREEE (reference sequence). The length of the CDR3 is 14 residues. CDR3 DNA sequence: TGTGCCAGCAGGACGACCGGGACAGGGGACGAGCAGTACTTC. Protein product: CASRTTGTGDEQYF.